These 25 T cell receptor beta chains were sequenced from one sample in a study of identifying expanded T cells in peripheral blood. Here immunoSEQ multiplex PCR was the method, and the copy in TCRdb shows in-frame clones only, minus some. Found here are roughly 130,000 clones, about 86% of them singletons; the top ten hold around 8.2%. Material for sequencing was blood. The source of these receptors is a person between 18 and 75 years old in good health.

The V gene is TRBV4-3, the J gene TRBJ2-7, with D maybe TRBD1 (6 bases). CDR3 size: 15 residues. The germline V and J ends were trimmed by 2 bases and 2 bases, with 13 bases remaining between them. CDR1 and CDR2 (germline): LGHNA, YSLEER. The CDR3 reads CASSQSYRETYEQYF. The CDR3 nucleotides are TGCGCCAGCAGCCAATCTTACAGGGAAACCTACGAGCAGTACTTC.

The rearrangement links TRBV5-1 to TRBJ2-7; 9 bases fit TRBD2. The V gene's germline CDR1 is SGHRS and CDR2 YFSETQ. CDR3 size: 14 residues. With V trimmed by 5 bases and J by 0 bases, 3 bases remained unmatched. CDR3 nucleotide sequence: TGCGCCAGCAGTGATAGCGGGAGCTCCTACGAGCAGTACTTC. Protein: CASSDSGSSYEQYF. Full variable domain (outside the CDR3, taken from reference TRBV5-1 and TRBJ2-7): KAGVTQTPRYLIKTRGQQVTLSCSPISGHRSVSWYQQTPGQGLQFLFEYFSETQRNKGNFPGRFSGRQFSNSRSEMNVSTLELGDSALYLCASSDSGSSYEQYFGPGTRLTVT.

V gene TRBV28 combines with J gene TRBJ2-7, with TRBD1 identical over 7 bases. The junction had 8 bases not matched to a gene; V was cut back by 1 base and J by 2 bases. Per the germline V gene, CDR1 is MDHEN and CDR2 is SYDVKM. The CDR3 is made up of 16 amino acids. As DNA, the CDR3 is TGTGCCAGCAGTTTATCCGACAGGGTCAGTCCCTACGAGCAGTACTTC. Protein: CASSLSDRVSPYEQYF.

The chain links TRBV7-9 to TRBJ1-4; D not resolved. Germline V gene lookup returns CDR1 SEHNR and CDR2 FQNEAQ (reference sequence). Trimming cost V 2 bases and J 4 bases, with 8 bases left between them. The CDR3 covers 14 residues. The CDR3 loop reads CASSLLTVNEKLFF. In nucleotides, the CDR3 is TGTGCCAGCAGCTTACTTACAGTTAATGAAAAACTGTTTTTT. Full variable domain (missing parts from reference TRBV7-9 and TRBJ1-4): DTGVSQNPRHKITKRGQNVTFRCDPISEHNRLYWYRQTLGQGPEFLTYFQNEAQLEKSRLLSDRFSAERPKGSFSTLEIQRTEQGDSAMYLCASSLLTVNEKLFFGSGTQLSVL.

V and J are TRBV10-3 and TRBJ2-7, with D perhaps being TRBD1 or TRBD2 (5 bases each). V lost 3 bases and J lost 5, with 17 bases in between. The CDR3 loop spans 15 amino acids. Germline V gene lookup returns CDR1 ENHRY and CDR2 SYGVKD. CDR3: CAISEGQGRFHEQYF. CDR3 DNA sequence: TGTGCCATCAGTGAAGGCCAGGGACGATTCCACGAGCAGTACTTC.

A single count supports this clone. The chain recombines TRBV11-2 with TRBJ1-5; 8 bases line up with TRBD1. Germline V CDR1 and CDR2: SGHAT, FQNNGV. This CDR3 has 15 residues. V was clipped by 3 bases and J by 0 bases; unmatched bases: 1. The CDR3 sequence is CASSLGQVSNQPQHF. CDR3 nucleotide sequence: TGTGCCAGCAGCTTGGGACAGGTTAGCAATCAGCCCCAGCATTTT.

This clone appeared a few times. The CDR3 is CATHRWRREETGNTIYF. The CDR3 bases are TGTGCCACCCATCGGTGGCGCAGGGAAGAAACTGGAAACACCATATATTTT. The chain uses TRBV27 and TRBJ1-3, with a possible D match to TRBD1 (5 bases). This CDR3 has 17 amino acids. Looked up from germline, CDR1 is MNHEY and CDR2 is SMNVEV (reference sequence). V was shortened by 10 bases and J by 2 bases, with 24 bases between the two germline ends.

The CDR3 region has the DNA TGTGCCAGCTCTCCTGGGATAGACTCCTACAATGAGCAGTTCTTC. It encodes CASSPGIDSYNEQFF. V gene TRBV18 combines with J gene TRBJ2-1; D uncertain. Between the trimmed V and J ends, which lost 6 bases and 0 bases, there was a span of 12 bases. Germline CDR1 reads KGHSH; CDR2 reads LQKENI. The CDR3 loop spans 15 amino acids.

The rearrangement links TRBV19 to TRBJ2-2; D might be TRBD1 or TRBD2, each matching 5 bases. Germline loops: CDR1 LNHDA, CDR2 SQIVND (reference sequence). The CDR3 sequence is 14 residues long. V was trimmed by 6 bases and J by 7 bases, leaving 15 bases between them. The CDR3 coding sequence is TGTGCCAGTAGGCTAAGTGGGGGTGGCGGGGAGCTGTTTTTT. Translating gives CASRLSGGGGELFF.

The J gene is TRBJ2-7, the V gene TRBV5-1; TRBD1 might be the D (6 bases). The CDR3 consists of 15 residues. V dropped 4 bases and J dropped 2 bases, with 16 bases sitting between them. CDR1 is SGHRS, CDR2 YFSETQ, per germline. For the CDR3, the DNA is TGCGCCAGCAGCCCCTCACGGACAGAGCCCTACGAGCAGTACTTC. Translation gives CASSPSRTEPYEQYF.

The CDR3 coding sequence is TGTGCCAGCAGCTTAACGTCTGGGACAGGGTCCTATGGCTACACCTTC. It translates to CASSLTSGTGSYGYTF. The chain uses TRBV7-3 and TRBJ1-2; 9 bases fit TRBD1. From germline, CDR1 is SGHTA and CDR2 FQGTGA. The ends lost 0 bases at V and 4 bases at J; junction bases unmatched: 6. The CDR3 runs to 16 residues.

This chain joins TRBV30 and TRBJ1-6; 7 bases match TRBD1. J gave up 7 bases and V 2 bases, and 14 bases lay outside the gene matches. Looked up from germline, CDR1 is GTSNPN and CDR2 is SVGIG (reference sequence). This CDR3 contains 17 residues. DNA for the CDR3: TGTGCCTGGAGTAGAGACAGGGCCCAACGGGCGAATTCACCCCTCCACTTT. This sequence encodes CAWSRDRAQRANSPLHF.

V usage is TRBV18 and J usage is TRBJ1-2, with a possible D match to TRBD1 (6 bases). CDR3 length equals 15 residues. Germline loops: CDR1 KGHSH, CDR2 LQKENI. V was trimmed by 3 bases and J by 5 bases, leaving 16 bases between them. The CDR3 sequence: CASSPRDKSEYGYTF. CDR3 in DNA: TGTGCCAGCTCACCCCGGGACAAGAGTGAATATGGCTACACCTTC.

The chain couples TRBV29-1 to TRBJ2-3; D may match TRBD1 or TRBD2 (5 bases each). The CDR3 runs 14 residues. The V gene lost 6 bases and the J gene lost 0 bases, with 13 bases spanning the gap. Germline CDR1 and CDR2: SQVTM and ANQGSEA. The CDR3 DNA is TGCAGCGTCGAGGGGACGGCTAGCACAGATACGCAGTATTTT. This sequence encodes CSVEGTASTDTQYF.

The CDR3, as DNA: TGCGCCAGCAGCTTGGGACCGAGCAATCAGCCCCAGCATTTT. Residues: CASSLGPSNQPQHF. The genes are TRBV5-1 and TRBJ1-5; no definite D call. The CDR3 covers 14 residues. Germline V gene lookup returns CDR1 SGHRS and CDR2 YFSETQ. V was clipped by 0 bases and J by 1 base, with 5 bases between them.

The chain uses TRBV5-1 and TRBJ2-5, with 10 bases fitting TRBD2. Germline trimming cut 1 base from V and 5 bases from J; bases unmatched to any gene: 8. The germline V gene has CDR1 SGHRS and CDR2 YFSETQ. This CDR3 contains 16 residues. CDR3 in amino acids: CASSLLASGSAETQYF. CDR3 in DNA: TGCGCCAGCAGCTTGTTGGCTAGCGGGAGTGCTGAGACCCAGTACTTC.

CDR3 sequence (DNA): TGTGCCAGCAGCCCCCGGTTGGTCAATCATGAGCAGTTCTTC. Its protein is CASSPRLVNHEQFF. The chain is built from TRBV13 and TRBJ2-1; D remains ambiguous. V was cut by 5 bases and J by 8 bases, with 16 bases left in between. This CDR3 has 14 amino acids. Germline-derived CDR1 and CDR2 are PRHDT and FYEKMQ (reference sequence).

The V and J genes are TRBV7-9 and TRBJ2-2, with D tentatively TRBD1 or TRBD2 (5 bases each). V lost 5 bases to trimming and J lost 7 bases, with 23 bases between them. This CDR3 is 17 amino acids long. The germline V gene encodes CDR1 SEHNR and CDR2 FQNEAQ (reference sequence). CDR3 DNA: TGTGCCAGCAGCACCCCCCCGGGACCGCAACGTGTCGGGGAGCTGTTTTTT. It specifies CASSTPPGPQRVGELFF.

This chain joins TRBV5-1 and TRBJ2-7, with 12 positions matching TRBD2. CDR3 length: 15 residues. The junction had 5 bases not matched to a gene; V was cut back by 3 bases and J by 4 bases. Looked up from germline, CDR1 is SGHRS and CDR2 is YFSETQ. The CDR3 bases are TGCGCCAGCAGCTCCCGACTAGCGGGAGATTACGAGCAGTACTTC. It specifies CASSSRLAGDYEQYF.

This clone has only one observation. The chain combines TRBV6-6 with TRBJ2-2; 9 positions match TRBD1. V shed 10 bases, J shed 4 bases, and the junction held 13 bases outside the gene matches. The germline CDR1 and CDR2 sequences are MNHNY and SVGAGI (reference sequence). This CDR3 contains 16 residues. CDR3 amino acids: CATSGPDRGGTGELFF. CDR3 DNA sequence: TGTGCCACCTCAGGGCCCGACAGGGGGGGCACCGGGGAGCTGTTTTTT.

This chain links TRBV11-2 with TRBJ2-5; TRBD2 matches at 15 bases. The CDR3 runs to 18 residues. The germline CDR1 and CDR2 sequences are SGHAT and FQNNGV. V lost 1 base to trimming and J lost 2 bases; unmatched junction nucleotides: 5. The DNA for the CDR3 is TGTGCCAGCAGCTTAGCAGGACTAGCGGGAGGGGTTCAAGAGACCCAGTACTTC. This codes for CASSLAGLAGGVQETQYF. Supplemented by reference TRBV11-2 and TRBJ2-5, the full variable domain reads EAGVAQSPRYKIIEKRQSVAFWCNPISGHATLYWYQQILGQGPKLLIQFQNNGVVDDSQLPKDRFSAERLKGVDSTLKIQPAKLEDSAVYLCASSLAGLAGGVQETQYFGPGTRLLVL.

The rearrangement joins TRBV6-1 to TRBJ1-1; TRBD1 might be the D (6 bases). This CDR3 comprises 14 residues. Germline values: CDR1 MNHNS, CDR2 SASEGT. V was trimmed by 1 base and J by 4 bases, leaving 10 bases between them. As DNA, the CDR3 is TGTGCCAGCAGTGAAGTCAGGGGAGGCACTGAAGCTTTCTTT. The encoded protein is CASSEVRGGTEAFF.

The table lists this clone with a few counts. The J gene is TRBJ2-3, the V gene TRBV11-3, with D perhaps TRBD1 (6 bases). The ends were cut back, 5 bases at V and 0 bases at J, with 9 bases in the middle. Germline CDR1 and CDR2: SGHNT and YENEEA. The CDR3 is made up of 14 amino acids. The CDR3 DNA reads TGTGCCAGCAGCCCGGGACACAGCACAGATACGCAGTATTTT. It yields the protein CASSPGHSTDTQYF.

The rearrangement joins TRBV28 to TRBJ1-4; D possibly corresponds to TRBD1 (5 bases). In germline, CDR1 is MDHEN, CDR2 SYDVKM. This CDR3 is built from 14 residues. Trimming removed 3 bases from V and 2 bases from J, with 7 bases in between. DNA for the CDR3: TGTGCCAGCAGTTTCCAGGGTACTAATGAAAAACTGTTTTTT. This encodes CASSFQGTNEKLFF.

The rearrangement uses TRBV6-5 and TRBJ1-2; D is uncertain. The CDR3 loop spans 14 amino acids. The V gene's germline CDR1 is MNHEY and CDR2 SVGAGI. V was cut by 2 bases and J by 2 bases, with 9 bases left in between. The DNA of the CDR3 is TGTGCCAGCAGTTACACCGGCACAAACTATGGCTACACCTTC. Protein: CASSYTGTNYGYTF.